One and the same sample provided the 21 T cell receptor beta chains below, sequenced in a study of long-term antiretroviral therapy in people with HIV. The assay, immunoSEQ v3.0, was run at survey level. Some clones are missing from TCRdb's copy, which holds only in-frame ones; the method was immunoSEQ multiplex PCR. The sample shows about 40,000 clones, less than 90% of them seen only once. This specimen consisted of unsorted PBMCs, obtained 1 year after starting antiretroviral therapy. These receptor sequences come from a young man with HIV.

The rearrangement joins TRBV29-1 to TRBJ1-3; D ambiguous. The V gene's germline CDR1 is SQVTM and CDR2 ANQGSEA. Trimming took 0 bases from V and 5 from J, leaving 8 bases between them. The CDR3 extends over 13 amino acids. The CDR3 protein is CSVEDEARNTIYF. The CDR3 region has the DNA TGCAGCGTTGAAGACGAAGCGAGAAACACCATATATTTT. Together with reference TRBV29-1 and TRBJ1-3, the CDR3 gives the full variable domain: SAVISQKPSRDICQRGTSLTIQCQVDSQVTMMFWYRQQPGQSLTLIATANQGSEATYESGFVIDKFPISRPNLTFSTLTVSNMSPEDSSIYLCSVEDEARNTIYFGEGSWLTVV.

A single count supports this clone. The chain links TRBV5-4 to TRBJ2-5, with TRBD1 as a possible D gene (5 bases). This CDR3 is 15 amino acids long. V lost 3 bases and J lost 5, with 17 bases in between. Germline CDR1 and CDR2: SGHNT and YYREEE (reference sequence). CDR3 sequence: CASSYVGPAGETQYF. The DNA for the CDR3 is TGTGCCAGCAGCTACGTGGGCCCCGCAGGGGAGACCCAGTACTTC.

V usage is TRBV6-4 and J usage is TRBJ2-3, with D unclear. From germline, CDR1 is MRHNA and CDR2 SNTAGT. Trimming took 4 bases from V and 0 from J, leaving 8 bases between them. The CDR3 has 14 amino acids. The chain's CDR3 is CASSVGSSTDTQYF. In DNA, the CDR3 is TGTGCCAGCAGTGTGGGATCTAGCACAGATACGCAGTATTTT.

This sequence joins TRBV7-8 and TRBJ2-5; D is uncertain. The germline V gene encodes CDR1 SGHVS and CDR2 FQNEAQ. The CDR3 runs 14 residues. V was clipped by 3 bases and J by 8 bases, with 16 bases between them. CDR3 in DNA: TGTGCCAGCAGCTTGATGGTGGACGTGAAAACCCAGTACTTC. Protein sequence: CASSLMVDVKTQYF. Drawing the rest from reference TRBV7-8 and TRBJ2-5, the complete variable domain is GAGVSQSPRYKVAKRGQDVALRCDPISGHVSLFWYQQALGQGPEFLTYFQNEAQLDKSGLPSDRFFAERPEGSVSTLKIQRTQQEDSAVYLCASSLMVDVKTQYFGPGTRLLVL.

This clone was counted between two and nine times. The V gene is TRBV11-2, the J gene TRBJ1-2; 7 nucleotides agree with TRBD1. CDR1 and CDR2 (germline): SGHAT, FQNNGV. The ends lost 1 base at V and 3 bases at J; junction bases unmatched: 5. The CDR3 covers 15 residues. CDR3 amino acids: CASSLGAGTDYGYTF. The DNA of the CDR3 is TGTGCCAGCAGCTTAGGGGCAGGGACAGACTATGGCTACACCTTC.

This clone was seen a handful of times. The chain recombines TRBV9 with TRBJ2-3; weak D call: TRBD2 (5 bases). The length of the CDR3 is 15 residues. Trimming pared 0 bases from V and 1 base from J, leaving 9 bases between. CDR1 is SGDLS and CDR2 is YYNGEE in the germline V gene. The CDR3 sequence: CASSVGFGGTDTQYF. The CDR3 nucleotides read TGTGCCAGCAGCGTAGGGTTCGGGGGCACAGATACGCAGTATTTT. Combining the CDR3 with reference TRBV9 and TRBJ2-3 gives the whole variable domain DSGVTQTPKHLITATGQRVTLRCSPRSGDLSVYWYQQSLDQGLQFLIQYYNGEERAKGNILERFSAQQFPDLHSELNLSSLELGDSALYFCASSVGFGGTDTQYFGPGTRLTVL.

V and J are TRBV4-2 and TRBJ1-2; D is undetermined. The CDR3 runs to 13 residues. Germline CDR1 is LGHNA and CDR2 is YNFKEQ. Trimming shortened V by 0 bases and J by 8 bases, and 10 bases separated the two germline ends. CDR3 protein: CASSQDRSGGYTF. Written as DNA, the CDR3 is TGTGCCAGCAGCCAAGACAGGAGTGGCGGCTACACCTTC.

This CDR3 is CASSLVVSYKAKNIQYF. CDR3 in DNA: TGTGCCAGCAGCTTAGTTGTCTCGTATAAGGCCAAAAACATTCAGTACTTC. The chain has TRBV13 and TRBJ2-4; no definite D call. The CDR3 runs 17 residues. V dropped 1 base and J dropped 1 base, with 14 bases sitting between them. Germline V gives CDR1 PRHDT, CDR2 FYEKMQ (reference sequence).

This chain uses TRBV6-1 with TRBJ2-7, with 8 bases that match TRBD1. Trimming removed 4 bases from V and 5 bases from J; junction bases left unmatched: 10. The V gene's germline CDR1 is MNHNS and CDR2 SASEGT. The CDR3 spans 15 residues. This CDR3 reads CASSAPGQAKDEQYF. CDR3 nucleotides: TGTGCCAGCAGTGCGCCGGGACAGGCTAAGGACGAGCAGTACTTC.

This clone was seen only a few times. The chain employs TRBV16 and TRBJ1-4; D unclear. The length of the CDR3 is 15 residues. V was pared by 2 bases and J by 8 bases, with 15 bases between. Germline V gene data show CDR1 as KGHSY and CDR2 as FQNENV. Here the CDR3 DNA reads TGTGCCAGCAGCCAACTGACTTCCATGGAGGAAAAACTGTTTTTT. Translating it yields CASSQLTSMEEKLFF.

V and J are TRBV6-5 and TRBJ2-4; the match to TRBD2 covers 7 bases. The V gene end was trimmed by 5 bases and the J gene end by 1 base; junction bases not matched to a gene: 2. This CDR3 region has 14 residues. Germline loops: CDR1 MNHEY, CDR2 SVGAGI. The CDR3 nucleotides are TGTGCCAGCAGTCTAGCGGAGGCCAAAAACATTCAGTACTTC. Its protein is CASSLAEAKNIQYF.

The sample holds a few counts of this clone. V gene TRBV11-1 combines with J gene TRBJ2-7, with TRBD1 matching over 7 bases. After removal of 0 bases from V and 1 base from J, the junction contained 3 bases not matched to a gene. Germline CDR1 and CDR2: SGHAT and FQDESV (reference sequence). The CDR3 loop spans 15 amino acids. The CDR3 protein is CASSLASGQSYEQYF. In nucleotides, the CDR3 is TGTGCCAGCAGCTTAGCTTCGGGACAGTCCTACGAGCAGTACTTC.

CDR3 region: CASSYIEGNTEAFF. The DNA of the CDR3 is TGTGCCAGCAGTTACATTGAGGGGAACACTGAAGCTTTCTTT. The gene calls are TRBV6-5 and TRBJ1-1, with no clear D. The CDR3 sequence is 14 residues long. The ends were cut back, 2 bases at V and 1 base at J, with 8 bases in the middle. Germline-derived CDR1 and CDR2 are MNHEY and SVGAGI.

This chain links TRBV1 with TRBJ1-1. TRBV1 is shown as a pseudogene. This CDR3 comprises 18 residues. CDR3: CTSSQDGGGAGPNTEAFF. Here the CDR3 DNA reads TGCACCAGCAGCCAAGATGGGGGAGGTGCGGGGCCGAACACTGAAGCTTTCTTT.

The rearrangement links TRBV5-1 to TRBJ2-7; 7 nucleotides align to TRBD2. The length of the CDR3 is 15 residues. The V segment lost 1 base and the J segment 0 bases; nucleotides outside the gene matches: 4. The germline gives CDR1 SGHRS, CDR2 YFSETQ. CDR3 sequence (DNA): TGCGCCAGCAGCTTGCAGCGGGGAAGCTCCTACGAGCAGTACTTC. This codes for CASSLQRGSSYEQYF.

The rearrangement uses TRBV4-1 and TRBJ1-4; TRBD1 matches 7 bases. CDR1 is MGHRA, CDR2 YSYEKL, per germline. Trimming removed 4 bases from V and 6 bases from J; junction bases left unmatched: 8. The CDR3 is made up of 15 amino acids. Written as DNA, the CDR3 is TGCGCCAGCAGCCCCCCCGGGACAGTCGATGAAAAACTGTTTTTT. This codes for CASSPPGTVDEKLFF.

The chain combines TRBV5-6 with TRBJ2-7; D might be TRBD2 (6 bases). CDR1 and CDR2 (germline): SGHDT, YYEEEE. V lost 3 bases and J lost 3, with 10 bases in between. The CDR3 extends over 13 amino acids. Written as DNA, the CDR3 is TGTGCCAGCAGCTGGGACGGGAGCTACGAGCAGTACTTC. Its protein is CASSWDGSYEQYF.

This chain connects TRBV25-1 to TRBJ2-1, with D tentatively TRBD1 or TRBD2 (5 bases each). This CDR3 comprises 16 residues. Looked up from germline, CDR1 is MGHDK and CDR2 is SYGVNS. Trimming removed 3 bases at V and 2 bases at J, with 14 bases between. CDR3 loop: CASSDTKGRPYNEQFF. The CDR3 nucleotides read TGTGCCAGCAGTGATACAAAGGGGAGACCCTACAATGAGCAGTTCTTC.

The V gene is TRBV4-1, the J gene TRBJ1-2; 7 bases are a match to TRBD1. The germline V gene encodes CDR1 MGHRA and CDR2 YSYEKL. The CDR3 is 13 residues long. The V and J ends lost 1 base and 6 bases, in that order; junction bases with no gene match: 2. In DNA, the CDR3 is TGCGCCAGCAGCCAAGTACAGGGGCATGGCTACACCTTC. This gives the protein CASSQVQGHGYTF.

This clone appeared once. This chain uses TRBV7-2 with TRBJ1-3; a weak D match, TRBD1 (5 bases). The germline V and J ends were trimmed by 1 base and 2 bases, with 21 bases remaining between them. Looked up from germline, CDR1 is SGHTA and CDR2 is FQGNSA. The CDR3 loop spans 19 amino acids. The CDR3 protein is CASSLGIGVQDQTGNTIYF. CDR3 coding DNA: TGTGCCAGCAGCTTAGGCATAGGGGTACAGGACCAAACTGGAAACACCATATATTTT.

Only a few counts were recorded for this clone. The V gene is TRBV2, the J gene TRBJ2-4; D possibly corresponds to TRBD2 (6 bases). The V and J ends lost 9 bases and 2 bases respectively, with 11 bases between them. Germline V gives CDR1 SNHLY, CDR2 FYNNEI. The CDR3 spans 13 residues. CDR3 DNA: TGTGCCAGGGGGGGAAGGCCCAAAAACATTCAGTACTTC. Its protein is CARGGRPKNIQYF. The full variable domain, with the rest looked up from reference TRBV2 and TRBJ2-4, is EPEVTQTPSHQVTQMGQEVILRCVPISNHLYFYWYRQILGQKVEFLVSFYNNEISEKSEIFDDQFSVERPDGSNFTLKIRSTKLEDSAMYFCARGGRPKNIQYFGAGTRLSVL.